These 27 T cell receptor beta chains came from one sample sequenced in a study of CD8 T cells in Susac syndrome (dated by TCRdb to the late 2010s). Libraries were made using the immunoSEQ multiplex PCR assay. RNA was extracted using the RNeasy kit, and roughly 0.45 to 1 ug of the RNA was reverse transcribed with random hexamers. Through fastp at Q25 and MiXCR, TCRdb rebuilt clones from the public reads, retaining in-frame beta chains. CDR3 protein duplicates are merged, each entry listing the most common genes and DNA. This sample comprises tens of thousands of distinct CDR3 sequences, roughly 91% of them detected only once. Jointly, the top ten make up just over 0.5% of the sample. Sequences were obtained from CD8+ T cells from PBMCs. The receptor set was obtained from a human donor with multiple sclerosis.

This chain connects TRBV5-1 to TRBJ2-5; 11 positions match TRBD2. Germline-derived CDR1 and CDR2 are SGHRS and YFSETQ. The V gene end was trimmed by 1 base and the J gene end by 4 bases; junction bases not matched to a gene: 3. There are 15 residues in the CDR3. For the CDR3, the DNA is TGCGCCAGCAGCTTGTGGCTAGCGGGAGGAGAGACCCAGTACTTC. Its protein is CASSLWLAGGETQYF.

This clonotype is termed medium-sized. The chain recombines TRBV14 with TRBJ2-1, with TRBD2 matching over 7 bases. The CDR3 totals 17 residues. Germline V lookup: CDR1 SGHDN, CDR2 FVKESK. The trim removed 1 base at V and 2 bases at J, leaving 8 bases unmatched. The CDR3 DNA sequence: TGTGCCAGCAGCCAAGTATTCAGCGGGGCCCCCTACAATGAGCAGTTCTTC. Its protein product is CASSQVFSGAPYNEQFF.

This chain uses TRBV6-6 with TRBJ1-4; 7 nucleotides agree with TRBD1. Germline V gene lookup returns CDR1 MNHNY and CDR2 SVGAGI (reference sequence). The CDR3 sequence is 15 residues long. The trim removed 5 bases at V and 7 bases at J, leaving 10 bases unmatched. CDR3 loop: CASSAPGQQTEKLFF. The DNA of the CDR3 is TGTGCCAGCAGTGCCCCGGGACAGCAGACTGAAAAACTGTTTTTT.

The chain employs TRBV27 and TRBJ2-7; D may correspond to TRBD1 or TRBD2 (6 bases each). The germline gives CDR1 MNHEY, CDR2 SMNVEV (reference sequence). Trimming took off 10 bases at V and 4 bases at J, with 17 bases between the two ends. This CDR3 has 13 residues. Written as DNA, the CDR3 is TGTGCCACCTCGTTGGGGGGCTCTTACGAGCAGTACTTC. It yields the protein CATSLGGSYEQYF.

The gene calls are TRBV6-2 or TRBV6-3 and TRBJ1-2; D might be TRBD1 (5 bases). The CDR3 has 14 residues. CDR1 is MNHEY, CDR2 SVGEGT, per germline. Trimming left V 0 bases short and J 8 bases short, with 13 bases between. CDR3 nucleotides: TGTGCCAGCAGTTACTCGAGCAGGGCTGACGGCTACACCTTC. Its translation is CASSYSSRADGYTF.

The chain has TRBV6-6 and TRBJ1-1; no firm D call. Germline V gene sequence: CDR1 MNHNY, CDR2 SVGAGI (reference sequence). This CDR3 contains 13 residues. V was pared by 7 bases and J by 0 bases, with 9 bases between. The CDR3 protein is CASISGLNTEAFF. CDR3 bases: TGTGCCAGCATTTCCGGCCTGAACACTGAAGCTTTCTTT.

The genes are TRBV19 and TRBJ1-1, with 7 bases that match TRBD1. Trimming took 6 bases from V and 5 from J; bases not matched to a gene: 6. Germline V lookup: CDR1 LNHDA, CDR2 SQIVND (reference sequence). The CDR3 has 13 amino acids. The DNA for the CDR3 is TGTGCCAGTAGCGAGGGGGCGAGAACTGAAGCTTTCTTT. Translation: CASSEGARTEAFF.

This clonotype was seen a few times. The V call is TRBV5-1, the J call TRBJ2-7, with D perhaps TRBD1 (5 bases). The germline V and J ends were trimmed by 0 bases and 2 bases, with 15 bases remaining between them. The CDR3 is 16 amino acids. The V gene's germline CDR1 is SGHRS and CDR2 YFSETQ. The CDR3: CASSLAEGSGTYEQYF. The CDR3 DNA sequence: TGCGCCAGCAGCTTGGCCGAAGGATCAGGGACCTACGAGCAGTACTTC.

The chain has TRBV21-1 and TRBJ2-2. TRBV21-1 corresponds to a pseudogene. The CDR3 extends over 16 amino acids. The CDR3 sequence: CASSKSQVHYTGELFF. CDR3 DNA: TGTGCCAGCAGCAAAAGCCAGGTCCACTACACCGGGGAGCTGTTTTTT.

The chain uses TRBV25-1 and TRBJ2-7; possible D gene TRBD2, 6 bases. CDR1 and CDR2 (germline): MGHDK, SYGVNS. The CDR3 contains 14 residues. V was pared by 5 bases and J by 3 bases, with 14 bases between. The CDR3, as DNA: TGTGCCAGCAGTCCCTTCGGGAGTAGCTACGAGCAGTACTTC. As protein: CASSPFGSSYEQYF.

The DNA of the CDR3 is TGTGCCAGCAGCTTGGGGGGGACTAGCGGACCATACAATGAGCAGTTCTTC. This gives the protein CASSLGGTSGPYNEQFF. The gene calls are TRBV5-6 and TRBJ2-1; 11 bases match TRBD2. V shed 0 bases and J 4 bases; nucleotides not matched to a gene: 6. Germline V gene data show CDR1 as SGHDT and CDR2 as YYEEEE. This CDR3 region has 17 residues.

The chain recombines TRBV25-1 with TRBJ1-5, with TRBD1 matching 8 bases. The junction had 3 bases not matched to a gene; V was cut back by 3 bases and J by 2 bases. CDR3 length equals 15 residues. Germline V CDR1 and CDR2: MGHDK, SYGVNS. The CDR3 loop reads CASSEGGQGNQPQHF. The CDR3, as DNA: TGTGCCAGCAGTGAGGGGGGACAGGGCAATCAGCCCCAGCATTTT.

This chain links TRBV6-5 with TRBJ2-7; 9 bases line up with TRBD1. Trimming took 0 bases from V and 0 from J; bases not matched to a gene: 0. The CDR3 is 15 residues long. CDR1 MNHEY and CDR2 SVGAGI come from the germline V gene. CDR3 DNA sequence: TGTGCCAGCAGTTACTCGACAGGGGGCTCCTACGAGCAGTACTTC. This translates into CASSYSTGGSYEQYF.

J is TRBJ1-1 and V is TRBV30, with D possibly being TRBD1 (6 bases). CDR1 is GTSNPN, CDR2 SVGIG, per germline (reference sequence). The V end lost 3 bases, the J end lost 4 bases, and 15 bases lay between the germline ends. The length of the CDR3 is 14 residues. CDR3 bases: TGTGCCTGGAGCCTGACTCAGGGGAGCACTGAAGCTTTCTTT. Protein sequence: CAWSLTQGSTEAFF.

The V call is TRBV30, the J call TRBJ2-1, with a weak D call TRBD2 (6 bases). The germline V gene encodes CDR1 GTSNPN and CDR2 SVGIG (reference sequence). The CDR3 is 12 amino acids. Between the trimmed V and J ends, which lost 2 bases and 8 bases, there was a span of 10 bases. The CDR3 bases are TGTGCCTGGAGTATTTGGAGGGATGAGCAGTTCTTC. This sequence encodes CAWSIWRDEQFF.

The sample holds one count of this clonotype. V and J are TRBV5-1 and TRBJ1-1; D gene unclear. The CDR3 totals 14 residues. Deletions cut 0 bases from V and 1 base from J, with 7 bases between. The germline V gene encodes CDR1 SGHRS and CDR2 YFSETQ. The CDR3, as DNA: TGCGCCAGCAGCTTGGGTTGGACGAACACTGAAGCTTTCTTT. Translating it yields CASSLGWTNTEAFF. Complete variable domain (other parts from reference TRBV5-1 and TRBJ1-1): KAGVTQTPRYLIKTRGQQVTLSCSPISGHRSVSWYQQTPGQGLQFLFEYFSETQRNKGNFPGRFSGRQFSNSRSEMNVSTLELGDSALYLCASSLGWTNTEAFFGQGTRLTVV.

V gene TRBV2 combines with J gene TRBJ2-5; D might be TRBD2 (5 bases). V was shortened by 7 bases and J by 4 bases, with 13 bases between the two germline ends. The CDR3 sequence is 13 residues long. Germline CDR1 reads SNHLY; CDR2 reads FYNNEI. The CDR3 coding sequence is TGTGCCAGCATCGCGGAGGAAGGAGAGACCCAGTACTTC. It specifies CASIAEEGETQYF.

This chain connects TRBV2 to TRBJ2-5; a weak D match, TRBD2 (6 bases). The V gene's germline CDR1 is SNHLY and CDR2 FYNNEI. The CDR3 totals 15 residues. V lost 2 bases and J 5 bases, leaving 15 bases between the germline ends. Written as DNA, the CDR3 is TGTGCCAGCAGTGAAATGGCAGGGACTTGGGAGACCCAGTACTTC. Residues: CASSEMAGTWETQYF.

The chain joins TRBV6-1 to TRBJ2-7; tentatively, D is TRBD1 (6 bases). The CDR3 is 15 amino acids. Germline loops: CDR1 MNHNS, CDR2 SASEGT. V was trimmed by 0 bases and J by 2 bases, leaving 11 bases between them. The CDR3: CASSEALDSTYEQYF. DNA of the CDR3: TGTGCCAGCAGTGAAGCGTTGGACAGTACCTACGAGCAGTACTTC.

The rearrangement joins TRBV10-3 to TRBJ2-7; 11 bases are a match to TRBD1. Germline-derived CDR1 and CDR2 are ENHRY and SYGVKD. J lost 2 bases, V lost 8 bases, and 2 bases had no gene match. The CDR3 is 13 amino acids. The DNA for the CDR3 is TGTGCCATCGGACAGGGGGCCGCCTACGAGCAGTACTTC. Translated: CAIGQGAAYEQYF.

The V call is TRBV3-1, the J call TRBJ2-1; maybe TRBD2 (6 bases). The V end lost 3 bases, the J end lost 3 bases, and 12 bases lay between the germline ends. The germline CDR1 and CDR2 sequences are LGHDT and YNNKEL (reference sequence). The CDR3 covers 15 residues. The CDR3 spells CASSHGGTYYNEQFF. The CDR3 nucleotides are TGTGCCAGCAGCCACGGGGGTACCTACTACAATGAGCAGTTCTTC.

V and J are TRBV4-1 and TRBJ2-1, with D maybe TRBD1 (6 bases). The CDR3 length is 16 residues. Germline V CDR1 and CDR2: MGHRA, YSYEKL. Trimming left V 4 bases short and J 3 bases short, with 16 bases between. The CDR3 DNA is TGCGCCAGCAGCCCTGTGGGGGCGACTTTCTACAATGAGCAGTTCTTC. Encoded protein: CASSPVGATFYNEQFF.

CDR3 protein: CASSRQGFENEQYF. DNA of the CDR3: TGTGCCAGCAGTCGACAGGGCTTTGAGAACGAGCAGTACTTC. The rearrangement joins TRBV2 to TRBJ2-7; 7 bases agree with TRBD1. The CDR3 is 14 residues long. The germline V gene has CDR1 SNHLY and CDR2 FYNNEI. V shed 5 bases, J shed 5 bases, and the junction held 9 bases outside the gene matches. Combining the CDR3 with reference TRBV2 and TRBJ2-7 gives the whole variable domain EPEVTQTPSHQVTQMGQEVILRCVPISNHLYFYWYRQILGQKVEFLVSFYNNEISEKSEIFDDQFSVERPDGSNFTLKIRSTKLEDSAMYFCASSRQGFENEQYFGPGTRLTVT.

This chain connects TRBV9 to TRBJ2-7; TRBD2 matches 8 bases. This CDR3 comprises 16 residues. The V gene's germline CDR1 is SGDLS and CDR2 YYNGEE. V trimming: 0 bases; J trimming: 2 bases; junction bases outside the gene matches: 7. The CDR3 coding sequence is TGTGCCAGCAGCGTAGGAGCGGGAGAGATCCCCTACGAGCAGTACTTC. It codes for CASSVGAGEIPYEQYF.

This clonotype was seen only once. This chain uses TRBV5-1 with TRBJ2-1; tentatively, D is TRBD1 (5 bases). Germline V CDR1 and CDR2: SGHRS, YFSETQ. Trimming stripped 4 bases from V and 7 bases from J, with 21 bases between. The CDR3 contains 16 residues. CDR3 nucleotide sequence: TGCGCCAGCAGCCCTGTTGAAGGGGCCCGTACTAATGAGCAGTTCTTC. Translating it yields CASSPVEGARTNEQFF.

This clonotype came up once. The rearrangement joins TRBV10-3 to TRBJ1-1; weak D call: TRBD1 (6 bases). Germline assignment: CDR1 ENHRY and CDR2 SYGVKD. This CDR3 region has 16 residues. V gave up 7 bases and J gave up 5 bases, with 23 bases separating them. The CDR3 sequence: CAITGAGGRRETEAFF. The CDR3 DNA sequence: TGTGCCATCACCGGCGCTGGGGGGCGAAGAGAGACTGAAGCTTTCTTT.

The CDR3 region is CASSHWSGYNEQFF. CDR3 DNA sequence: TGCGCCAGCAGCCACTGGTCAGGTTACAATGAGCAGTTCTTC. The chain carries TRBV4-3 and TRBJ2-1; D remains unclear. The CDR3 sequence is 14 residues long. In germline, CDR1 is LGHNA, CDR2 YSLEER. Trimming took 3 bases from V and 4 from J, leaving 10 bases between them.